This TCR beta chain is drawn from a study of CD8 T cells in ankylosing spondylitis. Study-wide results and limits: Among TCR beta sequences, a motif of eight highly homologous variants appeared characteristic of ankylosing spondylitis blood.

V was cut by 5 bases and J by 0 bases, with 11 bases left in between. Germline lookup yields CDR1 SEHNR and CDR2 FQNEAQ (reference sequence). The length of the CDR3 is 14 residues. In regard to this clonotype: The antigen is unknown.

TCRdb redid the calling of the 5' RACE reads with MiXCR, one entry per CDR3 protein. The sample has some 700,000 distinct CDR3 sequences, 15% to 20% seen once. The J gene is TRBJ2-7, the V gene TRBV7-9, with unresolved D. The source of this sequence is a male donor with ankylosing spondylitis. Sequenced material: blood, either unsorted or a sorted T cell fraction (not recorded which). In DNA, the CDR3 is TGTGCCAGCAGCCCTCGCTTCAACTCCTACGAGCAGTACTTC. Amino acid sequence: CASSPRFNSYEQYF.